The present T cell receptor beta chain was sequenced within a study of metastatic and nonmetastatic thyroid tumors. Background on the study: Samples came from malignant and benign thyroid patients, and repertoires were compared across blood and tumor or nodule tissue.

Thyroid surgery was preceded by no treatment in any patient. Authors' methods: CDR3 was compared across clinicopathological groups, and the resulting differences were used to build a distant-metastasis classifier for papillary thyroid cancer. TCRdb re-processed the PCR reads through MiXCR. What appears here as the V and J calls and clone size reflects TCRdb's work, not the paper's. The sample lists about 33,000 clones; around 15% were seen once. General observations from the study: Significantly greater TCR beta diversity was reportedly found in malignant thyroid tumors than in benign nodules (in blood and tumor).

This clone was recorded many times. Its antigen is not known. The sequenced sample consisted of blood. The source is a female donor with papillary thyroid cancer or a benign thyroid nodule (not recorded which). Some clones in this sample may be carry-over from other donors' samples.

CDR3 bases: TGTGCCAGCAGTGAACTAGCGGGAGCAGATACGCAGTATTTT. Its translation: CASSELAGADTQYF. The rearrangement uses TRBV6-4 and TRBJ2-3; 11 bases are a match to TRBD2. V lost 3 bases and J lost 4; bases outside the gene matches: 0. The germline gives CDR1 MRHNA, CDR2 SNTAGT. The CDR3 spans 14 residues.